The 32 T cell receptor beta chains below all came from one sample that was sequenced in a study of blood T cell repertoires in COVID-19. Some clones are missing from TCRdb's copy, which holds only in-frame ones; the method was immunoSEQ multiplex PCR. The data show approximately 300,000 clones, roughly 90% seen once. The sample was peripheral blood. The receptors here all came from a woman aged 45-65 years with active or convalescent COVID-19.

V usage is TRBV27 and J usage is TRBJ2-7; 10 bases align to TRBD2. The CDR3 has 16 amino acids. Unmatched junction bases numbered 11, after V lost 4 bases and J lost 5 bases. The germline V gene encodes CDR1 MNHEY and CDR2 SMNVEV (reference sequence). Here the CDR3 DNA reads TGTGCCAGCAGTTCAACCCCCAGGCTAGCGGGAGACGAGCAGTACTTC. Its protein product is CASSSTPRLAGDEQYF.

A few counts support this clone. The V gene is TRBV4-1, the J gene TRBJ2-7, with unresolved D. This CDR3 has 16 residues. CDR1 and CDR2 from the germline V gene are MGHRA and YSYEKL. The V gene lost 0 bases and the J gene lost 0 bases, with 12 bases spanning the gap. The CDR3 DNA reads as TGCGCCAGCAGCCAAGATCCTACAGATGTCTCCTACGAGCAGTACTTC. Encoded protein: CASSQDPTDVSYEQYF.

This chain connects TRBV7-9 to TRBJ1-1; 9 bases are a match to TRBD1. The CDR3 sequence is 15 residues long. The J segment lost 4 bases and the V segment lost 5 bases, leaving 8 bases of the junction unmatched. CDR1 is SEHNR, CDR2 FQNEAQ, per germline (reference sequence). In DNA form, the CDR3 reads TGTGCCAGCAGCCGAAACCTGGGACAGGGCACTGAAGCTTTCTTT. It is translated as CASSRNLGQGTEAFF.

As regards this clone: This same CDR3 is encoded by further DNA sequences in the sample. The chain links TRBV7-2 to TRBJ2-7; no firm D call. Germline V gene lookup returns CDR1 SGHTA and CDR2 FQGNSA. The CDR3 is 14 residues long. Deletions cut 1 base from V and 1 base from J, with 8 bases between. CDR3 nucleotides: TGTGCCAGCAGCTTAGGAGCCGGGTCCTACGAGCAGTACTTC. The encoded protein is CASSLGAGSYEQYF.

The rearrangement joins TRBV28 to TRBJ2-1, with D tentatively TRBD1 (5 bases). This CDR3 region has 13 residues. The V gene lost 5 bases and the J gene lost 7 bases, with 12 bases spanning the gap. From germline, CDR1 is MDHEN and CDR2 SYDVKM. CDR3 DNA sequence: TGTGCCAGCAGTGTTTTCCAGGGAAATGAGCAGTTCTTC. Protein product: CASSVFQGNEQFF.

This rearrangement joins TRBV28 to TRBJ1-1; D not resolved. CDR3 length equals 15 residues. Trimming removed 6 bases at V and 1 base at J, with 15 bases between. Germline values: CDR1 MDHEN, CDR2 SYDVKM. In nucleotides, the CDR3 is TGTGCCAGCAGCCCAACCCGTTGGGCGAACACTGAAGCTTTCTTT. Residues: CASSPTRWANTEAFF.

The J gene is TRBJ1-5, the V gene TRBV4-1, with 10 positions matching TRBD1. Trimming removed 3 bases from V and 3 bases from J; junction bases left unmatched: 5. The germline CDR1 and CDR2 sequences are MGHRA and YSYEKL. This CDR3 has 16 amino acids. CDR3 DNA: TGCGCCAGCAGCCAGTCGGGACAGGGGTACAATCAGCCCCAGCATTTT. It is translated as CASSQSGQGYNQPQHF.

The J gene is TRBJ1-2, the V gene TRBV5-4; 9 bases map to TRBD1. Germline V lookup: CDR1 SGHNT, CDR2 YYREEE (reference sequence). Germline trimming cut 6 bases from V and 3 bases from J; bases unmatched to any gene: 6. The CDR3 totals 14 residues. The CDR3, as DNA: TGTGCCAGCACCACAGGGGGCTTGGACTATGGCTACACCTTC. Its protein product is CASTTGGLDYGYTF.

The V gene is TRBV4-3, the J gene TRBJ2-2; a weak D match, TRBD2 (5 bases). Germline V gene lookup returns CDR1 LGHNA and CDR2 YSLEER. V lost 1 base and J lost 0, with 9 bases in between. This CDR3 is 16 amino acids long. CDR3 protein: CASSQGTPANTGELFF. CDR3 sequence (DNA): TGCGCCAGCAGCCAAGGGACTCCCGCGAACACCGGGGAGCTGTTTTTT.

V and J are TRBV2 and TRBJ2-3, with D hard to call. V lost 7 bases and J lost 3, with 14 bases in between. The CDR3 is 14 residues long. Germline CDR1 reads SNHLY; CDR2 reads FYNNEI. The chain's CDR3 is CASTLWLPTDTQYF. The CDR3 bases are TGTGCCAGCACCCTCTGGCTCCCGACAGATACGCAGTATTTT.

The chain carries TRBV28 and TRBJ2-2, with 7 bases that match TRBD1. Germline CDR1 is MDHEN and CDR2 is SYDVKM. The CDR3 extends over 16 amino acids. J gave up 0 bases and V 3 bases, and 4 bases lay outside the gene matches. This CDR3 is CASSLSTGANTGELFF. The CDR3 DNA follows: TGTGCCAGCAGTTTGTCCACAGGGGCGAACACCGGGGAGCTGTTTTTT.

The J gene is TRBJ1-2, the V gene TRBV27; 8 nucleotides match TRBD1. The trim removed 4 bases at V and 2 bases at J, leaving 6 bases unmatched. Germline CDR1 is MNHEY and CDR2 is SMNVEV (reference sequence). The CDR3 is made up of 15 amino acids. CDR3 in amino acids: CASSSPGQGNYGYTF. CDR3 in DNA: TGTGCCAGCAGTTCCCCAGGACAGGGAAACTATGGCTACACCTTC.

CDR3 region: CAISVGGGQQYF. DNA for the CDR3: TGTGCCATCAGTGTGGGGGGGGGACAGCAGTACTTC. The genes are TRBV10-3 and TRBJ2-7, with 7 bases that match TRBD2. V trimming: 4 bases; J trimming: 8 bases; junction bases outside the gene matches: 5. CDR1 is ENHRY, CDR2 SYGVKD, per germline. This CDR3 comprises 12 residues.

CDR3 nucleotides: TGTGCCAGCAGCCCAGGGGGGAAGGACATTCAGTACTTC. Amino acids: CASSPGGKDIQYF. The chain uses TRBV9 and TRBJ2-4; D is possibly TRBD1 (7 bases). The length of the CDR3 is 13 residues. Trimming took 4 bases from V and 8 from J, leaving 13 bases between them. Germline lookup yields CDR1 SGDLS and CDR2 YYNGEE.

V gene TRBV4-2 combines with J gene TRBJ2-7; weak D call: TRBD2 (5 bases). Germline lookup yields CDR1 LGHNA and CDR2 YNFKEQ. The CDR3 is made up of 14 amino acids. The V end was cut by 0 bases, the J end by 3 bases, with 9 bases between. DNA for the CDR3: TGTGCCAGCAGCCAAGATCTTGGGAGCTACGAGCAGTACTTC. Translating gives CASSQDLGSYEQYF.

The rearrangement links TRBV19 to TRBJ1-6; D uncertain. Germline V lookup: CDR1 LNHDA, CDR2 SQIVND (reference sequence). The CDR3 is made up of 13 amino acids. Deletions cut 5 bases from V and 10 bases from J, with 12 bases between. Written as DNA, the CDR3 is TGTGCCAGTAGTCGGGGATCTGAGTCACCCCTCCACTTT. The encoded protein is CASSRGSESPLHF.

V usage is TRBV5-5 and J usage is TRBJ2-1; D remains ambiguous. V was cut by 4 bases and J by 3 bases, with 14 bases left in between. In germline, CDR1 is SGHKS, CDR2 YYEKEE (reference sequence). The CDR3 totals 15 residues. The CDR3 spells CASSEGASRYNEQFF. The DNA of the CDR3 is TGTGCCAGCAGCGAAGGAGCATCCCGCTACAATGAGCAGTTCTTC.

This clone showed up just once. The chain carries TRBV4-1 and TRBJ2-7; D unresolved. The CDR3 runs 13 residues. The germline V gene has CDR1 MGHRA and CDR2 YSYEKL. V gave up 1 base and J gave up 0 bases, with 4 bases separating them. The CDR3 spells CASSQGLSYEQYF. The CDR3 DNA reads TGCGCCAGCAGCCAAGGGCTCTCCTACGAGCAGTACTTC.

The gene calls are TRBV18 and TRBJ2-2; TRBD2 might be the D (5 bases). V gave up 1 base and J gave up 2 bases, with 8 bases separating them. Germline CDR1 is KGHSH and CDR2 is LQKENI. The CDR3 covers 15 residues. The CDR3 DNA is TGTGCCAGCTCACCACAGGGAGCTAACACCGGGGAGCTGTTTTTT. This codes for CASSPQGANTGELFF.

V usage is TRBV27 and J usage is TRBJ1-1; D call uncertain. Germline CDR1 MNHEY, CDR2 SMNVEV (reference sequence). V was clipped by 8 bases and J by 7 bases, with 14 bases between them. This CDR3 contains 12 residues. This CDR3 is CASASPVDEAFF. The CDR3 DNA is TGTGCCAGCGCGTCCCCTGTTGATGAAGCTTTCTTT.

This chain connects TRBV28 to TRBJ2-3; 7 bases agree with TRBD2. The CDR3 has 15 amino acids. J was trimmed by 4 bases and V by 5 bases; bases with no gene match: 9. Germline V gives CDR1 MDHEN, CDR2 SYDVKM. The CDR3 loop reads CASSSAAGDSDTQYF. DNA of the CDR3: TGTGCCAGCAGTAGCGCCGCGGGAGACTCAGATACGCAGTATTTT.

The V call is TRBV5-4, the J call TRBJ2-2; 8 nucleotides agree with TRBD1. Per the germline V gene, CDR1 is SGHNT and CDR2 is YYREEE (reference sequence). There are 17 residues in the CDR3. Trimming removed 6 bases from V and 0 bases from J; junction bases left unmatched: 10. This chain's CDR3 is CASTDRGKAANTGELFF. The CDR3 DNA follows: TGTGCCAGCACCGACAGGGGAAAGGCGGCGAACACCGGGGAGCTGTTTTTT.

This chain links TRBV12-3 or TRBV12-4 with TRBJ1-2; D is possibly TRBD1 (5 bases). The CDR3 spans 12 residues. V was shortened by 3 bases and J by 7 bases, with 9 bases between the two germline ends. The CDR3 reads CASSFGGSGYTF. CDR3 DNA: TGTGCCAGCAGTTTCGGGGGATCTGGCTACACCTTC.

V and J are TRBV2 and TRBJ1-5; weak D call: TRBD1 (5 bases). Germline loops: CDR1 SNHLY, CDR2 FYNNEI. The CDR3 length is 14 residues. Trimming pared 7 bases from V and 0 bases from J, leaving 10 bases between. The CDR3 sequence is CASMTDSSNQPQHF. The CDR3 DNA reads as TGTGCCAGCATGACAGACAGTAGCAATCAGCCCCAGCATTTT. The full variable domain, completed using reference TRBV2 and TRBJ1-5, is EPEVTQTPSHQVTQMGQEVILRCVPISNHLYFYWYRQILGQKVEFLVSFYNNEISEKSEIFDDQFSVERPDGSNFTLKIRSTKLEDSAMYFCASMTDSSNQPQHFGDGTRLSIL.

The count of this clone is one. The chain has TRBV9 and TRBJ1-1, with TRBD1 as a possible D gene (6 bases). Trimming took off 2 bases at V and 0 bases at J, with 11 bases between the two ends. Germline lookup yields CDR1 SGDLS and CDR2 YYNGEE. The CDR3 sequence is 15 residues long. CDR3 sequence: CASSVAGDMNTEAFF. For the CDR3, the DNA is TGTGCCAGCAGCGTGGCGGGGGACATGAACACTGAAGCTTTCTTT.

V usage is TRBV2 and J usage is TRBJ1-1; 10 bases map to TRBD1. The CDR3 covers 15 residues. After removal of 5 bases from V and 1 base from J, the junction contained 4 bases not matched to a gene. Per the germline V gene, CDR1 is SNHLY and CDR2 is FYNNEI. The CDR3 protein is CASSKGQGRNTEAFF. DNA for the CDR3: TGTGCCAGCAGTAAGGGACAGGGGAGGAACACTGAAGCTTTCTTT.

This clone turned up a few times. The chain couples TRBV29-1 to TRBJ2-7; the D gene is possibly TRBD2 (6 bases). The length of the CDR3 is 13 residues. Trimming shortened V by 7 bases and J by 9 bases, and 22 bases separated the two germline ends. The germline gives CDR1 SQVTM, CDR2 ANQGSEA. In DNA, the CDR3 is TGCAGCGGCGGGGACGGACTTTTCGTGGCGCAGTACTTC. It codes for CSGGDGLFVAQYF.

V gene TRBV30 combines with J gene TRBJ1-2, with a tentative D call TRBD1 (6 bases). CDR1 and CDR2 from the germline V gene are GTSNPN and SVGIG (reference sequence). V was pared by 2 bases and J by 4 bases, with 11 bases between. The CDR3 contains 13 residues. The CDR3 here is CAWSRGTSYGYTF. CDR3 coding DNA: TGTGCCTGGAGTAGGGGGACGAGCTATGGCTACACCTTC.

The chain carries TRBV7-3 and TRBJ1-1; D unclear. Germline V CDR1 and CDR2: SGHTA, FQGTGA. The V end lost 4 bases, the J end lost 2 bases, and 5 bases lay between the germline ends. The CDR3 is 12 residues long. CDR3 nucleotide sequence: TGTGCCAGCAGCTCCCATAACACTGAAGCTTTCTTT. Translating it yields CASSSHNTEAFF.

CDR3 amino acids: CSAKDRHGYTF. For the CDR3, the DNA is TGCAGTGCGAAGGACAGGCATGGCTACACCTTC. V usage is TRBV20-1 and J usage is TRBJ1-2; 7 bases are a match to TRBD1. CDR1 and CDR2 from the germline V gene are DFQATT and SNEGSKA (reference sequence). The ends lost 6 bases at V and 6 bases at J; junction bases unmatched: 4. The CDR3 length is 11 residues.

This clone was seen only a few times. The chain joins TRBV4-3 to TRBJ2-2, with D perhaps matching TRBD1 (6 bases). The CDR3 loop spans 17 amino acids. Germline V gives CDR1 LGHNA, CDR2 YSLEER. Trimming removed 2 bases from V and 0 bases from J, with 13 bases in between. CDR3 nucleotides: TGCGCCAGCAGCCAACGATTCCGGACAGCGAACACCGGGGAGCTGTTTTTT. It codes for CASSQRFRTANTGELFF.

The chain couples TRBV7-2 to TRBJ2-4; 8 bases align to TRBD1. The CDR3 sequence is 17 residues long. Germline values: CDR1 SGHTA, CDR2 FQGNSA. Trimming took 0 bases from V and 0 from J; bases not matched to a gene: 4. The CDR3 here is CASSLAGTGLAKNIQYF. The CDR3 DNA reads as TGTGCCAGCAGCTTAGCTGGGACAGGCCTAGCCAAAAACATTCAGTACTTC.